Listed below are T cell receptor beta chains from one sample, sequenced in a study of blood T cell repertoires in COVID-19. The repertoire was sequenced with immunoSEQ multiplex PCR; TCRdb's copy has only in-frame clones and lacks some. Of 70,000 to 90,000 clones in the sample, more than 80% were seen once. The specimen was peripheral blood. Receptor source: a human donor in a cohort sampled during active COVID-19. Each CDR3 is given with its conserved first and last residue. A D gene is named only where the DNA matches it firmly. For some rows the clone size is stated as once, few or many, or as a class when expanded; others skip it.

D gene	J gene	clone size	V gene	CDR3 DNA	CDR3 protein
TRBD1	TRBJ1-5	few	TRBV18	TGTGCCAGCTCTCGACAGGGATTAAGCGATCAGCCCCAGCATTTT	CASSRQGLSDQPQHF
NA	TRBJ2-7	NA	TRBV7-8	TGTGCCAGCAGCTTAGGGACAGTAACCTACGAGCAGTACTTC	CASSLGTVTYEQYF
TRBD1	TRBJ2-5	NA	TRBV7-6	TGTGCCAGCAGCCCCCAAGGACAGGGTAGGGAGACCCAGTACTTC	CASSPQGQGRETQYF
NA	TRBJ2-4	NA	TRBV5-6	TGTGCCAGCAGCTCCCGTCGGAGACTAGCCAAAAACATTCAGTACTTC	CASSSRRRLAKNIQYF
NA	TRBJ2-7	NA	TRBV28	TGTGCCAGCAGAAGACAGAGATCCTACGAGCAGTACTTC	CASRRQRSYEQYF
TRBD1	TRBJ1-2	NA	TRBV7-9	TGTGCCAGCAGCCCCCGGGACAGTCCGATCTATGGCTACACCTTC	CASSPRDSPIYGYTF
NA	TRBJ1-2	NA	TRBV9	TGTGCCAGCAGCCCTTGGGGGGTCGATGGCTACACCTTC	CASSPWGVDGYTF
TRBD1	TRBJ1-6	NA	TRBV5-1	TGCGCCAGCAGCTCCGGGACAGGGAAGAATTCACCCCTCCACTTT	CASSSGTGKNSPLHF
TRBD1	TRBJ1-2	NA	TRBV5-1	TGCGCCAGCAGCTGGGACAGGGAGGCCTATGGCTACACCTTC	CASSWDREAYGYTF
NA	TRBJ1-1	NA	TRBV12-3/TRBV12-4	TGTGCCAGCAGTTTCGGCAGGTACGCTGAAGCTTTCTTT	CASSFGRYAEAFF
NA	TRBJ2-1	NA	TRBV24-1	TGTGCCACCAGTGGGGCTAGCGCTAGTGCGAGGGAAGATGAGCAGTTCTTC	CATSGASASAREDEQFF
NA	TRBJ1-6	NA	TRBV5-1	TGCGCCAGCAGCTTGGAGGGGGCCTATAATTCACCCCTCCACTTT	CASSLEGAYNSPLHF
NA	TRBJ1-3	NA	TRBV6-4	TGTGCCAGCAGTGACGAGGGCAGGCCCCCTTCTGGAAACACCATATATTTT	CASSDEGRPPSGNTIYF
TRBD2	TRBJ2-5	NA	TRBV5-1	TGCGCCAGCAGCTTGGAGGGAGGGGTAGAGACCCAGTACTTC	CASSLEGGVETQYF
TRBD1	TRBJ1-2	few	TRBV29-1	TGCAGCGGTGGGACAGACTATGGCTACACCTTC	CSGGTDYGYTF
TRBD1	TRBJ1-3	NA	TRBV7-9	TGTGCCAGCAGCACCCTGACAGGGGTCGGAAACACCATATATTTT	CASSTLTGVGNTIYF
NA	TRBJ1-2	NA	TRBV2	TGTGCCAGCAGTGAAGTTGTGGCCCGAGGCTACACCTTC	CASSEVVARGYTF
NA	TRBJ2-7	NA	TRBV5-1	TGCGCCAGCAGCTCCGGGGGGCAGACCTACGAGCAGTACTTC	CASSSGGQTYEQYF
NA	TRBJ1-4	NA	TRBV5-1	TGCGCCAGCAGCTTGTCTACAGGGTCCCCTGGGGCTAATGAAAAACTGTTTTTT	CASSLSTGSPGANEKLFF
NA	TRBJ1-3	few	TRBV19	TGTGCCAGTAGTATATCCCTATCTGGAAACACCATATATTTT	CASSISLSGNTIYF
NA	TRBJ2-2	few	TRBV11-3	TGTGCCAGCAGCGGCGGAACGAACACCGGGGAGCTGTTTTTT	CASSGGTNTGELFF
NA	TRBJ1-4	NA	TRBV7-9	TGTGCCAGCAGCTTAGGGGGCCTCACAACTAATGAAAAACTGTTTTTT	CASSLGGLTTNEKLFF
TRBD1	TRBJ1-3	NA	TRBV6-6	TGTGCCAGCAGGGACAGGGGAAACACCATATATTTT	CASRDRGNTIYF
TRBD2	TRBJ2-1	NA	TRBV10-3	TGTGCCACCAAGCCGGGGGGCTCCTACAATGAGCAGTTCTTC	CATKPGGSYNEQFF
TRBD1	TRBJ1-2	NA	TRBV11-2	TGTGCCAGCAGCCCCGATCTCACAGGGGCCTATGGCTACACCTTC	CASSPDLTGAYGYTF
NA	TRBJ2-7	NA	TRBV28	TGTGCCAGCAGAAACAGTAATCAATACGAGCAGTACTTC	CASRNSNQYEQYF
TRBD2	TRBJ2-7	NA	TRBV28	TGTGCCAGCAGTCCGCCCTTAGCGGGAGGCTTCCAGCAGTACTTC	CASSPPLAGGFQQYF
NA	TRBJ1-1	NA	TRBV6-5	TGTGCCAGCAGGCATCTAGAAGGCACTGAAGCTTTCTTT	CASRHLEGTEAFF
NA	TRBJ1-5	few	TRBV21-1	TGTGCCAGCAGCAAAGTCAGCAGGGGGCCGAGTCAGCCCCAGCATTTT	CASSKVSRGPSQPQHF
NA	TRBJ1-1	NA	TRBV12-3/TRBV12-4	TGTGCCAGCAGTTTAATAGAGAGTACTGAAGCTTTCTTT	CASSLIESTEAFF
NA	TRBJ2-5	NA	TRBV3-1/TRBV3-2	TGTGCCAGCAGCCAAGTTCGTGACCGCGGGGAGACCCAGTACTTC	CASSQVRDRGETQYF
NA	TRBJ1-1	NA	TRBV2	TGTGCCAGCAGTGCACTTCCCCACACTGAAGCTTTCTTT	CASSALPHTEAFF
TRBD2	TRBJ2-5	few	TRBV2	TGTGCCAGCATGGCTACGGGAGGGCGGCAAGAGACCCAGTACTTC	CASMATGGRQETQYF
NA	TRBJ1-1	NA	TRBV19	TGTGCCAGTAGTATTGCGGTTATGAACACTGAAGCTTTCTTT	CASSIAVMNTEAFF
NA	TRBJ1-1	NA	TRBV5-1	TGCGCCAGCAGCTCCCCGGGAGGTGAAGCTTTCTTT	CASSSPGGEAFF
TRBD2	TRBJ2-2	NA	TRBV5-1	TGCGCCAGCAGCTTGGCACTAGCGGGAGTTAGCGGGGAGCTGTTTTTT	CASSLALAGVSGELFF
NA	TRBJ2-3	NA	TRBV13	TGTGCCAGCAGCTCCGCGGGCACAGATACGCAGTATTTT	CASSSAGTDTQYF
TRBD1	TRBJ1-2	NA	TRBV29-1	TGCAGCGTTTCCACCTCTGGGACAGGGGTCTATGGCTACACCTTC	CSVSTSGTGVYGYTF
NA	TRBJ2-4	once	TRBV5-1	TGCGCCAGCAGCTTGGAAGGGGAAGACATTCAGTACTTC	CASSLEGEDIQYF
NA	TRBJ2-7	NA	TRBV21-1	TGTGCCAGCATCGACGGGAAATACGAGCAGTACTTC	CASIDGKYEQYF
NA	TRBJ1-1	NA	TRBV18	TGTGCCAGCTCACCCCCGTCTGCAGCTGAAGCTTTCTTT	CASSPPSAAEAFF
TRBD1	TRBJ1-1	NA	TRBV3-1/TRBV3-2	TGTGCCAGCTGCCCGGGGGACAGGGGAAGAAACACTGAAGCTTTCTTT	CASCPGDRGRNTEAFF
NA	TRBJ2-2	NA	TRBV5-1	TGCGCCAGCAGCGCAACCGGGAGCACCGGGGAGCTGTTTTTT	CASSATGSTGELFF
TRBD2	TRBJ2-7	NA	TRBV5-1	TGCGCCAGCAGCTCCGGGACTAGCGGGAACCACGAGCAGTACTTC	CASSSGTSGNHEQYF
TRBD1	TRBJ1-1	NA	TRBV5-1	TGCGCCAGCAGCTTGTCAGGGGGCGACACTGAAGCTTTCTTT	CASSLSGGDTEAFF
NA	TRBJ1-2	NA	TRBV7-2	TGTGCCAGCAGCCCCCCCAGGCAGAACTATGGCTACACCTTC	CASSPPRQNYGYTF
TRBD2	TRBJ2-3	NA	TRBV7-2	TGTGCCAGCAGTCGAGGGACTAGCGGGGGGGCAAGGGATACGCAGTATTTT	CASSRGTSGGARDTQYF
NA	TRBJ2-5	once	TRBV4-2	TGTGCCAGCAGCCAGGACTGGAGCGGTCAAGAGACCCAGTACTTC	CASSQDWSGQETQYF
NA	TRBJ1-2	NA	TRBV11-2	TGTGCCAGCAGCTTAGTCGGCCACAGCTATGGCTACACCTTC	CASSLVGHSYGYTF
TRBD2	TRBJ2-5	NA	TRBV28	TGTGCCAGCGTAGCGGGAGTATCCCAAGAGACCCAGTACTTC	CASVAGVSQETQYF
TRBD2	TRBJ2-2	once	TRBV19	TGTGCCAGTAGTATAGGGAGCGGGGGGGCAAACACCGGGGAGCTGTTTTTT	CASSIGSGGANTGELFF
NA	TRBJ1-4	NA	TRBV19	TGTGCCAGTAGTATAGGACAGAACCTTAATGAAAAACTGTTTTTT	CASSIGQNLNEKLFF
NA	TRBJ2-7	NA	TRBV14	TGTGCCAGCAGCCAAGGGGCCACCGGAGAGCAGTACTTC	CASSQGATGEQYF
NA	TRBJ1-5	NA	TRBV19	TGTGCCAGTAGTATATGGCCCCCCGCGGTTGTGAGGCAGCCCCAGCATTTT	CASSIWPPAVVRQPQHF
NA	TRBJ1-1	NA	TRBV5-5	TGTGCCAGCAGCCCCCCACAGGGACTGAACACTGAAGCTTTCTTT	CASSPPQGLNTEAFF
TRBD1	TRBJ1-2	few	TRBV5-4	TGTGCCAGCAGCTCCCGCGCACAGGGGAGTAACTATGGCTACACCTTC	CASSSRAQGSNYGYTF
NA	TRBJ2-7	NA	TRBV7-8	TGTGCCAGCAGCTTACTGCGGGCCTACGAGCAGTACTTC	CASSLLRAYEQYF
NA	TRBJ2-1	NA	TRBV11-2	TGTGCCAGCAGCCTAGGGGGACTGTACAATGAGCAGTTCTTC	CASSLGGLYNEQFF
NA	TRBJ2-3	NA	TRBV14	TGTGCCAGCAGCCAAGTTCGCGCAGATACGCAGTATTTT	CASSQVRADTQYF